This TCR beta chain was found in a study of spatial heterogeneity in lung cancer. Regarding the study as a whole: Counts that tracked tumor mutation counts were those of expanded intratumoral alpha and beta TCRs.

By share, this clonotype counts as medium-sized (0.01 to 0.1%). Its antigen remains unknown. MiXCR was run by TCRdb on the 5' RACE reads, yielding one entry per CDR3 protein. The table shows 9,000 to 13,000 distinct CDR3 sequences, with around 12% occurring only once. CDR3 length: 11 amino acids. Deletions cut 4 bases from V and 3 bases from J, with 0 bases between. Time point here: sample taken at primary tumor resection. Sequences were derived from lung tumor tissue, sampled at surgery. This clonotype originated in a male donor with early-stage non-small cell lung cancer. The genes are TRBV12-3 or TRBV12-4 and TRBJ1-4; D is unresolved. CDR3 in amino acids: CASSSNEKLFF. DNA of the CDR3: TGTGCCAGCAGTTCTAATGAAAAACTGTTTTTT.